Included here is one TCR beta chain sequence, with context. The sample is drawn from a study of blood T cell repertoires in COVID-19. The wider study: The United States, Italy and Spain were the sources of the acute and convalescent COVID-19 samples. T cells, B-cell-depleted T cells, or PBMCs supplied cDNA or gDNA.

The V gene end was trimmed by 3 bases and the J gene end by 3 bases; junction bases not matched to a gene: 7. The CDR3 is 16 residues long. The germline gives CDR1 SGHTS, CDR2 YDEGEE. In the authors' workflow: Amplifying reference gene primers gave estimates of nucleated cell counts. Method: immunoSEQ multiplex PCR; TCRdb's copy keeps in-frame clones and lacks some. The V and J calls and clone size were taken over from that table, and D and trimming were inferred from the DNA. The table shows 100,000 to 150,000 clones, with approximately 81% occurring only once. The source is a man in his forties with active or convalescent COVID-19. Specimen: peripheral blood. The chain uses TRBV5-8 and TRBJ1-2; 11 bases align to TRBD1. The CDR3 DNA sequence: TGTGCCAGCAGCTCGAAAGAGGGACAGGGGGACTATGGCTACACCTTC. Its protein product is CASSSKEGQGDYGYTF.